These 30 T cell receptor beta chains were all obtained from the same sample, sequenced in a study of shared clonotypes between healthy human individuals. CD45RO-negative, CCR7-selected cells formed the naive CD8 fraction, which excluded terminally differentiated effector memory CD45RA+ cells. Data came from immunoSEQ multiplex PCR; TCRdb stores just in-frame clones and leaves some out. Here the sample spans about 2.2 million clones, over 85% being singletons. The sequenced sample consisted of naive CD8+ T cells from PBMCs. The receptors shown here come from a man aged 18 to 30 in good health. Some clones in this sample may be carry-over from other donors' samples.

The chain couples TRBV7-3 to TRBJ2-7, with D perhaps TRBD1 or TRBD2 (5 bases each). The ends were cut back, 6 bases at V and 6 bases at J, with 15 bases in the middle. CDR3 length: 13 amino acids. Germline CDR1 is SGHTA and CDR2 is FQGTGA. The CDR3 loop reads CASSWDAPGEQYF. The CDR3, as DNA: TGTGCCAGCAGTTGGGACGCACCGGGCGAGCAGTACTTC.

As concerns this clone: The same CDR3 is also encoded by other DNA sequences in this sample. The J gene is TRBJ2-7, the V gene TRBV6-5, with D hard to call. The germline V and J ends were trimmed by 2 bases and 3 bases, with 5 bases remaining between them. Germline V CDR1 and CDR2: MNHEY, SVGAGI. The CDR3 loop spans 12 amino acids. CDR3 sequence reads: CASSYPGYEQYF. Written as DNA, the CDR3 is TGTGCCAGCAGTTACCCGGGCTACGAGCAGTACTTC.

With regard to this clone: At one boundary the junction diverges from the germline segment, which might be a read error. V is TRBV28 and J is TRBJ2-7; 7 positions match TRBD2. The CDR3 contains 19 residues. CDR1 and CDR2 (germline): MDHEN, SYDVKM. CDR3 nucleotide sequence: TGTGCCAGCAGCCTACCCCCTATAAGCGTGGCGGGAGTCTCCAACGAGCAGTACTTC. Protein product: CASSLPPISVAGVSNEQYF.

Concerning this clone itself: At the DNA level, this CDR3 is encoded by other sequences in the same sample as well. V and J are TRBV27 and TRBJ1-5; D possibly corresponds to TRBD1 (6 bases). V lost 3 bases and J 5 bases, leaving 11 bases between the germline ends. This CDR3 spans 14 amino acids. Germline CDR1 and CDR2: MNHEY and SMNVEV (reference sequence). The CDR3 loop is CASSFSGGYQPQHF. CDR3 nucleotide sequence: TGTGCCAGCAGTTTTTCGGGGGGCTATCAGCCCCAGCATTTT.

The gene calls are TRBV15 and TRBJ1-4; the match to TRBD1 covers 10 bases. CDR1 LNHNV and CDR2 YYDKDF come from the germline V gene (reference sequence). The trim removed 3 bases at V and 8 bases at J, leaving 6 bases unmatched. The CDR3 is 15 residues long. The CDR3 here is CATSRDRGKFEKLFF. The CDR3 coding sequence is TGTGCCACCAGCAGGGACAGGGGGAAATTCGAAAAACTGTTTTTT.

V gene TRBV19 combines with J gene TRBJ1-1, with 7 bases fitting TRBD1. CDR1 is LNHDA, CDR2 SQIVND, per germline (reference sequence). This CDR3 is built from 16 residues. Trimming at V came to 5 bases and at J to 2 bases, leaving 11 bases not matched to a gene. The CDR3 DNA sequence: TGTGCCAGTAGTCCCCTTCCCGGACAGGACAACACTGAAGCTTTCTTT. This translates into CASSPLPGQDNTEAFF.

V and J are TRBV10-3 and TRBJ2-3; no definite D call. Germline CDR1 reads ENHRY; CDR2 reads SYGVKD. The CDR3 spans 13 residues. V dropped 0 bases and J dropped 5 bases, with 6 bases sitting between them. Written as DNA, the CDR3 is TGTGCCATCAGTGAGTCGTTAGGAGATACGCAGTATTTT. Protein product: CAISESLGDTQYF.

This CDR3 reads CASSPPATGSSGNTIYF. CDR3 nucleotide sequence: TGCGCCAGCAGCCCCCCCGCGACAGGGAGCTCTGGAAACACCATATATTTT. The chain uses TRBV4-1 and TRBJ1-3; 7 bases are a match to TRBD1. There are 17 residues in the CDR3. The germline gives CDR1 MGHRA, CDR2 YSYEKL. V gave up 4 bases and J gave up 0 bases; unmatched junction bases: 9.

V gene TRBV5-6 combines with J gene TRBJ1-4; D unclear. V was cut by 0 bases and J by 4 bases, with 10 bases left in between. CDR1 and CDR2 from the germline V gene are SGHDT and YYEEEE. The CDR3 loop spans 15 amino acids. This CDR3 is CASSLGAGVNEKLFF. The DNA of the CDR3 is TGTGCCAGCAGCTTGGGGGCAGGAGTTAATGAAAAACTGTTTTTT.

The chain uses TRBV5-1 and TRBJ1-1; 8 bases are shared with TRBD1. The CDR3 covers 16 residues. J lost 1 base, V lost 2 bases, and 7 bases had no gene match. Germline-derived CDR1 and CDR2 are SGHRS and YFSETQ. CDR3: CASSFYQTGANTEAFF. The CDR3 bases are TGCGCCAGCAGCTTTTACCAGACAGGGGCGAACACTGAAGCTTTCTTT.

This rearrangement joins TRBV6-1 to TRBJ2-7; 7 positions match TRBD2. V shed 3 bases and J 5 bases; nucleotides not matched to a gene: 10. The germline V gene has CDR1 MNHNS and CDR2 SASEGT. CDR3 length equals 15 residues. The CDR3 is CASSERMGGLHEQYF. CDR3 in DNA: TGTGCCAGCAGTGAGCGAATGGGAGGGCTCCACGAGCAGTACTTC.

The rearrangement joins TRBV12-2 to TRBJ2-5; whether TRBD2, the table's D call, matches the DNA was not checked. TRBV12-2 is an annotated pseudogene. The CDR3 is 20 amino acids. The CDR3 bases are TGTGCAAGTCTTTCTACGAGGCTAGCGGGAGGTAGGGGCTTGGTAGAGACCCAGTACTTC. Its translation is CASLSTRLAGGRGLVETQYF.

J is TRBJ2-7 and V is TRBV11-1; weak D call: TRBD2 (5 bases). V was pared by 5 bases and J by 4 bases, with 12 bases between. The V gene's germline CDR1 is SGHAT and CDR2 FQDESV (reference sequence). The CDR3 extends over 13 amino acids. CDR3 protein: CASSPGSGYEQYF. The CDR3 nucleotides are TGTGCCAGCAGCCCAGGCTCGGGATACGAGCAGTACTTC.

The chain carries TRBV27 and TRBJ2-1; a weak D match, TRBD2 (6 bases). Trimming took off 5 bases at V and 3 bases at J, with 11 bases between the two ends. Germline V gene data show CDR1 as MNHEY and CDR2 as SMNVEV (reference sequence). The CDR3 is 14 residues long. CDR3 DNA: TGTGCCAGCAGTCGCCGACTAGACTACAATGAGCAGTTCTTC. As protein: CASSRRLDYNEQFF.

The rearrangement uses TRBV11-3 and TRBJ2-1, with 7 bases identical to TRBD1. Germline loops: CDR1 SGHNT, CDR2 YENEEA. Unmatched junction bases numbered 6, after V lost 5 bases and J lost 2 bases. The CDR3 extends over 15 amino acids. The CDR3 DNA reads as TGTGCCAGCAGCCCTCGACAGGGAGCCTACAATGAGCAGTTCTTC. This encodes CASSPRQGAYNEQFF. The complete variable domain, with remaining parts taken from reference TRBV11-3 and TRBJ2-1, reads EAGVVQSPRYKIIEKKQPVAFWCNPISGHNTLYWYLQNLGQGPELLIRYENEEAVDDSQLPKDRFSAERLKGVDSTLKIQPAELGDSAVYLCASSPRQGAYNEQFFGPGTRLTVL.

The gene calls are TRBV15 and TRBJ1-3; tentatively, D is TRBD1 (6 bases). Germline lookup yields CDR1 LNHNV and CDR2 YYDKDF (reference sequence). V was cut by 5 bases and J by 2 bases, with 13 bases left in between. This CDR3 comprises 15 residues. The CDR3 loop is CATSGKGGTGNTIYF. The CDR3 coding sequence is TGTGCCACCAGCGGGAAGGGGGGAACTGGAAACACCATATATTTT.

This chain uses TRBV7-9 with TRBJ1-5; D gene uncertain. The V gene lost 2 bases and the J gene lost 4 bases, with 6 bases spanning the gap. Germline V gives CDR1 SEHNR, CDR2 FQNEAQ (reference sequence). There are 13 residues in the CDR3. The CDR3 region has the DNA TGTGCCAGCAGCTTATCTGGGAATCAGCCCCAGCATTTT. Amino acids: CASSLSGNQPQHF.

V and J are TRBV10-1 and TRBJ2-7; D tentatively fits TRBD1 or TRBD2 (5 bases each). CDR3 length: 14 residues. CDR1 is WNHNN and CDR2 is SYGVQD in the germline V gene (reference sequence). The V end lost 5 bases, the J end lost 4 bases, and 15 bases lay between the germline ends. DNA of the CDR3: TGCGCCAGCAGTCCCCCGGGACGGAAATACGAGCAGTACTTC. This translates into CASSPPGRKYEQYF.

Written as DNA, the CDR3 is TGCAGCGTTGTTCTCCCCATAGAGGAAAACACCATATATTTT. Translation: CSVVLPIEENTIYF. The chain recombines TRBV29-1 with TRBJ1-3; D is ambiguous. Trimming removed 4 bases from V and 6 bases from J, with 16 bases in between. CDR1 is SQVTM and CDR2 is ANQGSEA in the germline V gene. The CDR3 is 14 amino acids.

The chain joins TRBV19 to TRBJ1-2; D uncertain. V lost 3 bases and J 0 bases, leaving 8 bases between the germline ends. Germline-derived CDR1 and CDR2 are LNHDA and SQIVND (reference sequence). This CDR3 has 14 residues. Here the CDR3 DNA reads TGTGCCAGTAGTATCGGGCCGACTAACTATGGCTACACCTTC. Translation gives CASSIGPTNYGYTF.

The rearrangement uses TRBV7-6 and TRBJ2-2, with D possibly TRBD2 on 6 matching bases. Germline CDR1 reads SGHVS; CDR2 reads FNYEAQ. Trimming shortened V by 1 base and J by 5 bases, and 11 bases separated the two germline ends. This CDR3 has 15 amino acids. In DNA, the CDR3 is TGTGCCAGCAGCTTAGTACTAGCAGAAACCGGGGAGCTGTTTTTT. Translating it yields CASSLVLAETGELFF.

The chain links TRBV28 to TRBJ1-1; D perhaps matches TRBD1 (5 bases). This CDR3 is 16 amino acids long. CDR1 is MDHEN and CDR2 is SYDVKM in the germline V gene. Trimming cost V 8 bases and J 3 bases, with 22 bases left between them. In DNA form, the CDR3 reads TGTGCCAGCGGCCAAATCCGGGGCGTGGGGGACACTGAAGCTTTCTTT. Protein sequence: CASGQIRGVGDTEAFF.

J is TRBJ1-1 and V is TRBV7-9, with a weak D call TRBD1 (6 bases). The CDR3 covers 12 residues. The germline gives CDR1 SEHNR, CDR2 FQNEAQ (reference sequence). Deletions cut 3 bases from V and 11 bases from J, with 13 bases between. CDR3 DNA: TGTGCCAGCAGCTTGGGGGCCAGTGACGCTTTCTTT. Amino acid sequence: CASSLGASDAFF.

V is TRBV18 and J is TRBJ2-1; TRBD1 aligns across 10 bases. The CDR3 consists of 16 residues. The trim removed 2 bases at V and 2 bases at J, leaving 3 bases unmatched. Germline V gene lookup returns CDR1 KGHSH and CDR2 LQKENI. The CDR3 coding sequence is TGTGCCAGCTCACCAAACGACAGGGGGCCCTACAATGAGCAGTTCTTC. As protein: CASSPNDRGPYNEQFF.

This chain connects TRBV9 to TRBJ2-7; D is ambiguous. V was clipped by 4 bases and J by 5 bases, with 16 bases between them. Germline V gene data show CDR1 as SGDLS and CDR2 as YYNGEE. The CDR3 is 14 residues long. The CDR3 reads CASSPPSGVDEQYF. DNA for the CDR3: TGTGCCAGCAGCCCCCCCTCCGGCGTGGACGAGCAGTACTTC.

V gene TRBV4-1 combines with J gene TRBJ2-3, with 15 bases that match TRBD2. Per the germline V gene, CDR1 is MGHRA and CDR2 is YSYEKL. This CDR3 contains 18 residues. The V gene end was trimmed by 4 bases and the J gene end by 4 bases; junction bases not matched to a gene: 9. CDR3: CASSLKGLAGGYADTQYF. The CDR3 DNA reads TGCGCCAGCAGCCTTAAAGGACTAGCGGGAGGGTATGCAGATACGCAGTATTTT.

The J gene is TRBJ1-1, the V gene TRBV6-1, with 7 nucleotides matching TRBD1. The CDR3 sequence is 14 residues long. V dropped 6 bases and J dropped 3; count of bases not matched to a gene: 7. In germline, CDR1 is MNHNS, CDR2 SASEGT. The CDR3 here is CASRIGGVDTEAFF. The CDR3 DNA is TGTGCCAGCAGGATAGGGGGCGTGGACACTGAAGCTTTCTTT.

V is TRBV5-1 and J is TRBJ2-7; no reliable D call. This CDR3 comprises 15 residues. Trimming shortened V by 0 bases and J by 5 bases, and 15 bases separated the two germline ends. From germline, CDR1 is SGHRS and CDR2 YFSETQ. The CDR3, as DNA: TGCGCCAGCAGCTTGGCAGTGGTAGGAGTCAACGAGCAGTACTTC. Translating it yields CASSLAVVGVNEQYF. Looking up the rest from reference TRBV5-1 and TRBJ2-7 gives the full variable domain: KAGVTQTPRYLIKTRGQQVTLSCSPISGHRSVSWYQQTPGQGLQFLFEYFSETQRNKGNFPGRFSGRQFSNSRSEMNVSTLELGDSALYLCASSLAVVGVNEQYFGPGTRLTVT.

The chain uses TRBV4-3 and TRBJ2-1; 10 positions match TRBD1. The CDR3 is 16 residues long. V gave up 2 bases and J gave up 7 bases; unmatched junction bases: 8. Germline CDR1 and CDR2: LGHNA and YSLEER. CDR3 protein: CASSQILGQGDNEQFF. The DNA of the CDR3 is TGCGCCAGCAGCCAAATTCTCGGACAGGGGGATAATGAGCAGTTCTTC.

Points on this clone: One junction end does not reproduce the germline sequence, and a read error may be involved. The J gene is TRBJ2-5, the V gene TRBV13; 12 positions match TRBD1. The end of the DNA is better explained by TRBJ2-7, so the J call may be wrong. The CDR3 runs to 15 residues. Germline V gives CDR1 PRHDT, CDR2 FYEKMQ (reference sequence). This chain's CDR3 is CASSLGTGGDYEQYF. The CDR3 nucleotides are TGTGCCAGCAGCCTAGGGACAGGGGGCGATTACGAGCAGTACTTC.